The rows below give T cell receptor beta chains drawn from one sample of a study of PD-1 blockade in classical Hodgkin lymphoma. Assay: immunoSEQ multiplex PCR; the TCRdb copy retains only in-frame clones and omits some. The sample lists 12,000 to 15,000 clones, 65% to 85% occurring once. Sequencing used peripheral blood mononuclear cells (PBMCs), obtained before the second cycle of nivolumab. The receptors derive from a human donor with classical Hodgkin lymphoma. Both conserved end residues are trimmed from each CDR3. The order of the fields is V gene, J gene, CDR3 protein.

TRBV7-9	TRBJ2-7	ASSYRSYEQY
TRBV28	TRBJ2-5	ASRNGQGTQETQY
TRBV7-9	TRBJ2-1	ASSRTSGISYNEQF
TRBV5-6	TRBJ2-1	ASSLGQGYNEQF
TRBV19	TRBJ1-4	ASSSYTGATNEKLF
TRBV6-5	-	ASSYSPGVGYEQY
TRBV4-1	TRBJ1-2	ASSQTAGTLYGYT
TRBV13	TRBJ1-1	ASSLDGNTEAF
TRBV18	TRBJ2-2	ASSHDRGWTGELF
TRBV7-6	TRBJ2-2	ASSHMTTTGHTGELF
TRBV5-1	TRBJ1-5	ASRPGDSNQPQH
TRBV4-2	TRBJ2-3	ASSQEERGGRRTDTQY
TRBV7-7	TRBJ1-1	ASSPFGRKNTEAF